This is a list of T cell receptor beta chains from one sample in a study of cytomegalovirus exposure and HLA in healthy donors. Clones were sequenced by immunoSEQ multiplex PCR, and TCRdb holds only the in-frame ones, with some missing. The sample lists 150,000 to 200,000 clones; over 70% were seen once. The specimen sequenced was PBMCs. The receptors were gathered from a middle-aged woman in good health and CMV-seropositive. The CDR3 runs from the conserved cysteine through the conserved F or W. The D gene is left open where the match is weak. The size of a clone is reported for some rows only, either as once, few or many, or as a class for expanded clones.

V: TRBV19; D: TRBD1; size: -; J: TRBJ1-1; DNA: TGTGCCAGTAGAGCGACAGGGGGAGGCACTGAAGCTTTCTTT; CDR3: CASRATGGGTEAFF
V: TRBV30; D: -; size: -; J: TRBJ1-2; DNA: TGTGCCTGGAGGAGGGGGGGCTATGGCTACACCTTC; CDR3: CAWRRGGYGYTF
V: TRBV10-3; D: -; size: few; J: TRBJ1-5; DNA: TGTGCCATCAGTGAGTCTCTGAATCAGCCCCAGCATTTT; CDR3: CAISESLNQPQHF
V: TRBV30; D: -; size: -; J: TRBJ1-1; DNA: TGTGCCTGGAGTGGGGACTGGCTGGGGAACACTGAAGCTTTCTTT; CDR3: CAWSGDWLGNTEAFF
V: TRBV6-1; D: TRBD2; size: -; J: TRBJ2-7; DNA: TGTGCCAGTAGGGGCGGGGGGATCTACGAGCAGTACTTC; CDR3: CASRGGGIYEQYF
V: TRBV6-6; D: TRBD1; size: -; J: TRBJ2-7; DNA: TGTGCCAGCAGGAAAGCGGGACAGGGGGCCTACGAGCAGTACTTC; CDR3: CASRKAGQGAYEQYF
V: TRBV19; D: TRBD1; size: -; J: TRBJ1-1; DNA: TGTGCCAGTAGTACCAACCCGGGACAGGGAAGAACTGAAGCTTTCTTT; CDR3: CASSTNPGQGRTEAFF
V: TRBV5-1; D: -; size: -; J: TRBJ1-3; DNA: TGCGCCAGCAGCTTGGAACCAGGATCGGGAAACACCATATATTTT; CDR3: CASSLEPGSGNTIYF
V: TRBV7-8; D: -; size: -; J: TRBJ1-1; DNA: TGTGCCAGCAGCGCGCTAGCGATGAACACTGAAGCTTTCTTT; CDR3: CASSALAMNTEAFF
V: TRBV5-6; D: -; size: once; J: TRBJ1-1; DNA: TGTGCCAGCAGCTTACCAGGGGCGGGAGCTTTCTTT; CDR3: CASSLPGAGAFF
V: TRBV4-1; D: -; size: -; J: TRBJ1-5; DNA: TGCGCCAGCAGTCTTTACAGGGAGAGTCAGCCCCAGCATTTT; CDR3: CASSLYRESQPQHF
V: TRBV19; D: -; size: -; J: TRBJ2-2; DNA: TGTGCCAGTAGACCCCAGGGGAGCACCGGGGAGCTGTTTTTT; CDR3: CASRPQGSTGELFF
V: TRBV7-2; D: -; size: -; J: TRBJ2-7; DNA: TGTGCCAGCACCCTCGACAGGTTGGGTGAGCAGTACTTC; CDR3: CASTLDRLGEQYF
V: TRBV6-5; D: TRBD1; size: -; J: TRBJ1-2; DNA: TGTGCCAGCAGTTACTCGACAGGGATCTATGGCTACACCTTC; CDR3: CASSYSTGIYGYTF
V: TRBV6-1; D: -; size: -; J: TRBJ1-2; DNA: TGTGCCAGCAAGGAGGCCGCCACGCCGTTTGGCTACACCTTC; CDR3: CASKEAATPFGYTF
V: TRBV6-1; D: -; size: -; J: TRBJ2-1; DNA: TGTGCCAGCAGTGAAAGAATTTGGGCGGGGCTCTACAATGAGCAGTTCTTC; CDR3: CASSERIWAGLYNEQFF
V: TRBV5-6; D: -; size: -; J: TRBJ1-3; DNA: TGTGCCAGCAGCTTGGCCGGGTCGCGCTCTGGAAACACCATATATTTT; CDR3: CASSLAGSRSGNTIYF
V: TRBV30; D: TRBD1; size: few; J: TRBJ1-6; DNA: TGTGCCTGGAGTGTGCAGGGGGTGATTTCCCTCCACTTT; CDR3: CAWSVQGVISLHF
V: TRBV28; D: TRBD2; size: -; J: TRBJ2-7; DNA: TGTGCCAGCATGGGCGGGGGGGCCTACGAGCAGTACTTC; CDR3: CASMGGGAYEQYF
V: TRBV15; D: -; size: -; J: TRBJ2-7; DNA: TGTGCCACCAGCAGAGATAACTACGAGCAGTACTTC; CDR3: CATSRDNYEQYF
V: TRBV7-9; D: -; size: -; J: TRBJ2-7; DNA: TGTGCCAGCAGCTTAATCCCAGGGGAGCACGAGCAGTACTTC; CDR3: CASSLIPGEHEQYF
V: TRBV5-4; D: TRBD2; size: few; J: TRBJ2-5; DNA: TGTGCCAGCAGCTCCAGCGAGGCGCGGGGGGCAACCCAGTACTTC; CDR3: CASSSSEARGATQYF
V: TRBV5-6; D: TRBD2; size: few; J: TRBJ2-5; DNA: TGTGCCAGCAGTTATGGGTCTAGCGGGGGTGTGTACCAAGAGACCCAGTACTTC; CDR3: CASSYGSSGGVYQETQYF
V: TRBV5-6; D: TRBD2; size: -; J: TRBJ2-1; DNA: TGTGCCAGCAGCTTGGTTGGCGGGGGGGCTTACAATGAGCAGTTCTTC; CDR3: CASSLVGGGAYNEQFF
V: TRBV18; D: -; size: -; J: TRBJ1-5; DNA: TGTGCCAGCTCACGGTACTTAGGGGGGGAATGGCCCCAGCATTTT; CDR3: CASSRYLGGEWPQHF
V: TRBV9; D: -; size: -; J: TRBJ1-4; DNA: TGTGCCAGCAGCGGAGGGTATACAACTAATGAAAAACTGTTTTTT; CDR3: CASSGGYTTNEKLFF
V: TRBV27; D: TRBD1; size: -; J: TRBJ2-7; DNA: TGTGCCAGCAGTAAACGGACAGGGGGCCCCTACGAGCAGTACTTC; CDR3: CASSKRTGGPYEQYF
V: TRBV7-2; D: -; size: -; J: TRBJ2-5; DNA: TGTGCCAGCAGCTTTTCCACAGGGTCGCGGTCCATGGAGACCCAGTACTTC; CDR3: CASSFSTGSRSMETQYF
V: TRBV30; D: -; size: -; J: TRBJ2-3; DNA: TGTGCCTGGAGTCCCTCCTTAGCGACTAGCACAGATACGCAGTATTTT; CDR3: CAWSPSLATSTDTQYF
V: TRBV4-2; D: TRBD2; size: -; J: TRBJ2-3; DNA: TGTGCCAGCAGCCAAGTCCCACTAGCGGGGGGGCAGGGTACGCAGTATTTT; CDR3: CASSQVPLAGGQGTQYF
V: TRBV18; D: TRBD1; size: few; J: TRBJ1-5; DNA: TGTGCCAGCTCGCAGGGGGATAGGGCTATTGGCCAGCCCCAGCATTTT; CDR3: CASSQGDRAIGQPQHF